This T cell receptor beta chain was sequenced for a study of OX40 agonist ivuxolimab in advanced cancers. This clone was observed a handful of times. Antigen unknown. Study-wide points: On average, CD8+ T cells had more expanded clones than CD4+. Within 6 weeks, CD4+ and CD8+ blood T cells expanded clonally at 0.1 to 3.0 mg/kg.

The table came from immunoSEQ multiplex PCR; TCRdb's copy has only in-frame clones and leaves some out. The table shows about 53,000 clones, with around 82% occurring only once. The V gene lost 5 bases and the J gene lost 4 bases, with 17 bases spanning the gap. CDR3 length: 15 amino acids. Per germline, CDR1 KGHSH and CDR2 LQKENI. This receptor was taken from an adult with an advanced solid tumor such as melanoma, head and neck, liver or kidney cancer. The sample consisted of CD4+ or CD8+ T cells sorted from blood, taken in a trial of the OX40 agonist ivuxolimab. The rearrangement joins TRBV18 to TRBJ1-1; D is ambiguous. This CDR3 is CASSSTAIRGTEAFF. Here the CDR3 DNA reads TGTGCCAGCTCATCAACAGCTATTCGGGGCACTGAAGCTTTCTTT.